These 14 T cell receptor beta chains share one sample of origin, sequenced in a study of CD8+ T cells in alopecia areata. It was cDNA, reverse transcribed from extracted RNA, that served as the sequencing template. Sequenced by immunoSEQ multiplex PCR; TCRdb stores in-frame clones only, minus some. Seen here are roughly 200,000 clones, roughly 59% observed once, and the top ten hold around 1.6%. Here the sequenced sample was CD4+ T cells sorted from blood, taken at week 0. The receptor source for this set is a human donor with alopecia areata.

The chain couples TRBV20-1 to TRBJ1-1; D is unresolved. The germline V gene encodes CDR1 DFQATT and CDR2 SNEGSKA (reference sequence). The length of the CDR3 is 11 residues. V gave up 5 bases and J gave up 1 base, with 5 bases separating them. The CDR3 nucleotides are TGCAGTGCTGCCCAGAACACTGAAGCTTTCTTT. Encoded protein: CSAAQNTEAFF.

The chain links TRBV9 to TRBJ2-3; D uncertain. Germline values: CDR1 SGDLS, CDR2 YYNGEE. The CDR3 is 15 residues long. V lost 0 bases and J lost 2, with 10 bases in between. CDR3 sequence reads: CASSVVADPTDTQYF. The CDR3 coding sequence is TGTGCCAGCAGCGTAGTGGCCGACCCCACAGATACGCAGTATTTT.

This clone turned up a few times. V and J are TRBV6-5 and TRBJ1-5; TRBD1 matches 7 bases. This CDR3 region has 16 residues. V lost 4 bases, J lost 0 bases, and 6 bases stayed unmatched. Germline V CDR1 and CDR2: MNHEY, SVGAGI. CDR3 protein: CASSSRQGLSNQPQHF. In nucleotides, the CDR3 is TGTGCCAGCAGTTCGCGACAGGGCCTTAGCAATCAGCCCCAGCATTTT.

The chain combines TRBV6-6 with TRBJ1-5; a possible D gene is TRBD1 (5 bases). Germline V gives CDR1 MNHNY, CDR2 SVGAGI (reference sequence). V was shortened by 6 bases and J by 5 bases, with 14 bases between the two germline ends. The CDR3 has 14 residues. The CDR3 is CASRSPGLYQPQHF. The DNA for the CDR3 is TGTGCCAGCAGATCACCGGGACTCTATCAGCCCCAGCATTTT.

This chain links TRBV29-1 with TRBJ2-3, with D possibly being TRBD2 (5 bases). Germline CDR1 is SQVTM and CDR2 is ANQGSEA. The CDR3 covers 11 residues. V dropped 4 bases and J dropped 4 bases, with 6 bases sitting between them. CDR3 DNA: TGCAGCGTTGCACTAGCAGATACGCAGTATTTT. Amino acid sequence: CSVALADTQYF.

This clone was recorded once. The J gene is TRBJ2-3, the V gene TRBV14, with a weak D call TRBD1 (5 bases). Germline CDR1 and CDR2: SGHDN and FVKESK. The CDR3 runs to 15 residues. The V end was cut by 0 bases, the J end by 1 base, with 8 bases between. CDR3 DNA sequence: TGTGCCAGCAGCCAAGAAAGGGGTCGCACAGATACGCAGTATTTT. Protein product: CASSQERGRTDTQYF.

The rearrangement links TRBV29-1 to TRBJ1-1; no clear D. The ends were cut back, 6 bases at V and 3 bases at J, with 8 bases in the middle. The CDR3 loop spans 11 amino acids. Germline loops: CDR1 SQVTM, CDR2 ANQGSEA. CDR3 in amino acids: CSVFRDTEAFF. The CDR3, as DNA: TGCAGCGTCTTCCGGGACACTGAAGCTTTCTTT.

The chain is built from TRBV29-1 and TRBJ2-7; 8 nucleotides match TRBD1. Germline loops: CDR1 SQVTM, CDR2 ANQGSEA. With V trimmed by 6 bases and J by 0 bases, 10 bases remained unmatched. CDR3 size: 15 residues. The DNA for the CDR3 is TGCAGCGTCGAGAGAACAGGGGGTAGCTCCTACGAGCAGTACTTC. Its translation is CSVERTGGSSYEQYF.

This clone was detected once. The rearrangement uses TRBV29-1 and TRBJ2-1, with 7 bases lining up with TRBD2. J gave up 3 bases and V 8 bases, and 10 bases lay outside the gene matches. Germline loops: CDR1 SQVTM, CDR2 ANQGSEA. CDR3 length: 14 residues. The DNA for the CDR3 is TGCAGCCCAAGACTAGCAGGAAGCTACAATGAGCAGTTCTTC. Translated: CSPRLAGSYNEQFF.

The DNA of the CDR3 is TGCGCCAGCAGCTTGGATCCGGGGACAGCGAACACCGGGGAGCTGTTTTTT. Amino acid sequence: CASSLDPGTANTGELFF. The rearrangement uses TRBV5-1 and TRBJ2-2, with 7 bases aligning to TRBD1. Trimming at V came to 0 bases and at J to 0 bases, leaving 5 bases not matched to a gene. The CDR3 extends over 17 amino acids. The germline gives CDR1 SGHRS, CDR2 YFSETQ.

This clone has more than one count but fewer than ten. This specimen includes other DNA sequences encoding the same CDR3. V is TRBV29-1 and J is TRBJ2-1, with D tentatively TRBD1 or TRBD2 (5 bases each). Looked up from germline, CDR1 is SQVTM and CDR2 is ANQGSEA. CDR3 length: 10 residues. Trimming removed 7 bases from V and 5 bases from J, with 6 bases in between. The chain's CDR3 is CSGGDNEQFF. CDR3 sequence (DNA): TGCAGCGGAGGGGACAATGAGCAGTTCTTC.

The chain is built from TRBV4-3 and TRBJ1-6; D remains ambiguous. V was cut by 0 bases and J by 9 bases, with 6 bases left in between. From germline, CDR1 is LGHNA and CDR2 YSLEER. The CDR3 sequence is 13 residues long. CDR3 loop: CASSQEVFSPLHF. The DNA of the CDR3 is TGCGCCAGCAGCCAAGAAGTGTTTTCACCCCTCCACTTT.

This clone was counted a few times. The chain recombines TRBV5-1 with TRBJ1-2; D may be TRBD1 (5 bases). This CDR3 contains 13 residues. CDR1 is SGHRS and CDR2 is YFSETQ in the germline V gene. The V end lost 3 bases, the J end lost 8 bases, and 14 bases lay between the germline ends. The CDR3 loop reads CASSYGTTSGYTF. DNA for the CDR3: TGCGCCAGCAGCTATGGGACCACTTCGGGCTACACCTTC.

V and J are TRBV15 and TRBJ2-4; a weak D match, TRBD1 (6 bases). V was trimmed by 2 bases and J by 5 bases, leaving 16 bases between them. CDR1 LNHNV and CDR2 YYDKDF come from the germline V gene (reference sequence). CDR3 size: 16 residues. The CDR3 sequence: CATSRPGQGAQNIQYF. CDR3 nucleotide sequence: TGTGCCACCAGCAGACCGGGACAAGGGGCCCAAAACATTCAGTACTTC.